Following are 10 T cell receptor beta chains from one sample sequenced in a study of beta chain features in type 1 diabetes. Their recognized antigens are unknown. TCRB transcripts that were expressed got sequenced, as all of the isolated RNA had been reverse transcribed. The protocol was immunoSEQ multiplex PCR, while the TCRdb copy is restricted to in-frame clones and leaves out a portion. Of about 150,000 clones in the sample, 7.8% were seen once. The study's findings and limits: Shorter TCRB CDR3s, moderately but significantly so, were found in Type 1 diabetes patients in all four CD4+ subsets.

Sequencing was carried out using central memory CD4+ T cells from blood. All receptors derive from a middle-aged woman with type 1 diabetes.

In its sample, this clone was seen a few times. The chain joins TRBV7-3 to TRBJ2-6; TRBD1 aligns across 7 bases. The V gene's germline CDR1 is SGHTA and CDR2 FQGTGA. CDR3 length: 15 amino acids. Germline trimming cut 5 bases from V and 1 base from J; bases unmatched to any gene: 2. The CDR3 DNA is TGTGCCAGCAGCGCGACAGGGTCTGGGGCCAACGTCCTGACTTTC. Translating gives CASSATGSGANVLTF. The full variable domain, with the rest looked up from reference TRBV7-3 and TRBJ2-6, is GAGVSQTPSNKVTEKGKYVELRCDPISGHTALYWYRQSLGQGPEFLIYFQGTGAADDSGLPNDRFFAVRPEGSVSTLKIQRTERGDSAVYLCASSATGSGANVLTFGAGSRLTVL.

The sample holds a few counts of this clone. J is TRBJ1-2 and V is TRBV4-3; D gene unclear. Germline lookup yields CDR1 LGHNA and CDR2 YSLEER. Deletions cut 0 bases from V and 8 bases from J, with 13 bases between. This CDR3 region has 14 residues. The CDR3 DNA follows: TGCGCCAGCAGCCAAGATGACGACTCCAAAGGCTACACCTTC. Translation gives CASSQDDDSKGYTF.

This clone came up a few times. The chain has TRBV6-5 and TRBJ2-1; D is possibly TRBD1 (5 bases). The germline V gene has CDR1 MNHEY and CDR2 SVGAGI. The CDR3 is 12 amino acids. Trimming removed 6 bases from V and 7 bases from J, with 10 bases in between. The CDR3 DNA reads TGTGCCAGCAGGACCAGGGCTAATGAGCAGTTCTTC. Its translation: CASRTRANEQFF.

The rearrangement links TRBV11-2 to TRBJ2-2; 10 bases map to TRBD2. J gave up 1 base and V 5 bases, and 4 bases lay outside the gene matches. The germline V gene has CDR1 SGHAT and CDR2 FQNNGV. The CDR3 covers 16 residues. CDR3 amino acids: CASSRWTSGNTGELFF. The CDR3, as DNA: TGTGCCAGCAGCCGGTGGACTAGCGGGAACACCGGGGAGCTGTTTTTT.

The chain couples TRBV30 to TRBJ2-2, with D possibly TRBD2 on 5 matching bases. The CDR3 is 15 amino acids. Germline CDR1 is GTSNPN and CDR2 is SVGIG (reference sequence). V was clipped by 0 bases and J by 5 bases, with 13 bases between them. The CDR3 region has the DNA TGTGCCTGGAGTGTACGGAACCGAGGGACCGGGGAGCTGTTTTTT. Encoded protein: CAWSVRNRGTGELFF.

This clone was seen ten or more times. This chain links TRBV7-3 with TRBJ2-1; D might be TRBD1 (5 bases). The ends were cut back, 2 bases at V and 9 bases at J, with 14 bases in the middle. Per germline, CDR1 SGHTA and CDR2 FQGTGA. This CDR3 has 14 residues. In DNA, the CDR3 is TGTGCCAGCAGCTTATCTGCCGACAGCCTTGAGCAGTTCTTC. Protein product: CASSLSADSLEQFF.

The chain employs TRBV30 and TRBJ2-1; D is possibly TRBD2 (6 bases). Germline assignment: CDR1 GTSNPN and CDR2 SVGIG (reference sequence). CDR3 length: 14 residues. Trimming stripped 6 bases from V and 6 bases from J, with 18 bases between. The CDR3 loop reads CACFKGRRANEQFF. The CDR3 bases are TGTGCCTGTTTCAAGGGAAGGAGGGCCAATGAGCAGTTCTTC.

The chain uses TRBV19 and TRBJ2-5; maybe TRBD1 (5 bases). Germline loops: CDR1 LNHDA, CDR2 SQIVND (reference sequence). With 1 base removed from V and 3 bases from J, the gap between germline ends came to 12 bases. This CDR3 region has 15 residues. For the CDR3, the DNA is TGTGCCAGTAGTATAGTGGACAACCGTAAAGAGACCCAGTACTTC. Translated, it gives CASSIVDNRKETQYF.

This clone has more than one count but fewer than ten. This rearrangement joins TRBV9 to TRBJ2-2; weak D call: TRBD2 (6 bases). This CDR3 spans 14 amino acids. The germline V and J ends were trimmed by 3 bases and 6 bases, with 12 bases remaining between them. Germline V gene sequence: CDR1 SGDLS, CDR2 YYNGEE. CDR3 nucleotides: TGTGCCAGCAGCGCCGGGGGTATGTCCGGGGAGCTGTTTTTT. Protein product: CASSAGGMSGELFF.

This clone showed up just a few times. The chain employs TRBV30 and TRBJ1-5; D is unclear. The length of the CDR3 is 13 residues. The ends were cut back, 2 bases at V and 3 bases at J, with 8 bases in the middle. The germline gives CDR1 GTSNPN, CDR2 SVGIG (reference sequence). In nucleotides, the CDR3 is TGTGCCTGGAGTAGAGGGCTCAATCAGCCCCAGCATTTT. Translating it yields CAWSRGLNQPQHF. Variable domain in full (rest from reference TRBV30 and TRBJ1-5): SQTIHQWPATLVQPVGSPLSLECTVEGTSNPNLYWYRQAAGRGLQLLFYSVGIGQISSEVPQNLSASRPQDRQFILSSKKLLLSDSGFYLCAWSRGLNQPQHFGDGTRLSIL.